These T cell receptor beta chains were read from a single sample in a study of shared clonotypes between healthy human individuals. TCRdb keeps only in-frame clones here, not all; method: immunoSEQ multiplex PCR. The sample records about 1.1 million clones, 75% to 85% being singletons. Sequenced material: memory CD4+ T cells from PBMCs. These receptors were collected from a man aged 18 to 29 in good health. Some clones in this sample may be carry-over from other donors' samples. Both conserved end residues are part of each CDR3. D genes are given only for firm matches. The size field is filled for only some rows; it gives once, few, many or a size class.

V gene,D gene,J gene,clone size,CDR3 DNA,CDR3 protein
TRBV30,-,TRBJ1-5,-,TGTGCCTGGAGTGCAGGCAACAGGCAGCCCCAGCATTTT,CAWSAGNRQPQHF
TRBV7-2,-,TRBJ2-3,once,TGTGCCAGCAGCTTCTCGCCCACGGATACGCAGTATTTT,CASSFSPTDTQYF
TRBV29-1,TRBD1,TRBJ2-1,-,TGCAGCGTTGAACCGGACAGGGTCAATGAGCAGTTCTTC,CSVEPDRVNEQFF
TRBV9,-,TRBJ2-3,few,TGTGCCAGCAGCGTAGTGGGGACACCATCTAGCACAGATACGCAGTATTTT,CASSVVGTPSSTDTQYF
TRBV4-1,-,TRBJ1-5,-,TGCGCCAGCAGCCAAGAGCCTTCGAGCAATCAGCCCCAGCATTTT,CASSQEPSSNQPQHF
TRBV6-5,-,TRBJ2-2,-,TGTGCCAGCAAGACCAAGCGAAGCACCGGGGAGCTGTTTTTT,CASKTKRSTGELFF
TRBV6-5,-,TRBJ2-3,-,TGTGCCACCAGCATGGGGCTGGCAGATACGCAGTATTTT,CATSMGLADTQYF
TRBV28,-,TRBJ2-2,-,TGTGCCAGCAGTCCCGGTGGCACCGGGGAGCTGTTTTTT,CASSPGGTGELFF
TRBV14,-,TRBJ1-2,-,TGTGCCAGCAGCCAAAACAGGGAAGGCTACACCTTC,CASSQNREGYTF
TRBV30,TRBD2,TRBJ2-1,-,TGTGCCTGGAGTGGCCGGGGACCGGGACTAGCGGGAGGTTACAATGAGCAGTTCTTC,CAWSGRGPGLAGGYNEQFF
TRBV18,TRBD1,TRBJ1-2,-,TGTGCCAGCTCACCACCCGGGACAGAGTATGGCTACACCTTC,CASSPPGTEYGYTF
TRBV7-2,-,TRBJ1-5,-,TGTGCCAGCAGCTTAGCGAGGTATAGCAATCAGCCCCAGCATTTT,CASSLARYSNQPQHF
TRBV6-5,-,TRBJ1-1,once,TGTGCCAGCCGAGACATTGGGGGGAACACTGAAGCTTTCTTT,CASRDIGGNTEAFF
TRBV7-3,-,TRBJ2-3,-,TGTGCCAGCAGAAAAACGACCAGCGAGGATACGCAGTATTTT,CASRKTTSEDTQYF
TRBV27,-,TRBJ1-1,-,TGTGCCAGCAGTTTAATGGTCGACGGAAACACTGAAGCTTTCTTT,CASSLMVDGNTEAFF
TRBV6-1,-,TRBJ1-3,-,TGTGCCAGCAGTGAAGCGCTCGGGGTCCCTGGAAACACCATATATTTT,CASSEALGVPGNTIYF